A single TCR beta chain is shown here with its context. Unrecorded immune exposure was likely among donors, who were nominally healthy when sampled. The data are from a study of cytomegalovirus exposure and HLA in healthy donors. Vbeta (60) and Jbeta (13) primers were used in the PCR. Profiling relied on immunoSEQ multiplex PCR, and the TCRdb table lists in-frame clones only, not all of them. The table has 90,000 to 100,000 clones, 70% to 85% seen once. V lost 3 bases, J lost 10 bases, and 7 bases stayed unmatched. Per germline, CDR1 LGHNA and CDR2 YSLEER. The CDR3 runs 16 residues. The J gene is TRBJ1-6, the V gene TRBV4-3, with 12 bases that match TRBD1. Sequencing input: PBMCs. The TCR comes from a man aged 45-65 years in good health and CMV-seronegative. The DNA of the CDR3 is TGCGCCAGCAGCCACCTGGGACAGGGGGCACAGTCACCCCTCCACTTT. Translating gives CASSHLGQGAQSPLHF.